The clone carrying this T cell receptor (beta chain) was picked up many times. Its antigen is currently unknown. Sequencing ends 3 residues short of the CDR3 end; the germline J gene provides the rest. The sample originates from a study of T cell clonality in common variable immunodeficiency. The study's findings and limits: Compared with healthy controls, CVID subjects showed increased TCRbeta clonality, mostly in about a third. Common variable immunodeficiency TCR beta sequences reportedly had fewer deletions and N-nucleotide insertions.

Control and CVID samples contributed equal amounts of genomic DNA. Data came from immunoSEQ multiplex PCR; TCRdb stores just in-frame clones and leaves some out. Observed in the sample are under 45,000 clones, none of them singletons. Caucasian heritage predominated among both patients and controls. The CDR3 has 16 amino acids. The V segment lost 4 bases and the J segment 5 bases; nucleotides outside the gene matches: 7. Per the germline V gene, CDR1 is SGHRS and CDR2 is YFSETQ. The sample consisted of peripheral blood mononuclear cells. The source of this sequence is a person aged 18 to 75 in good health. This rearrangement joins TRBV5-1 to TRBJ2-2; 11 bases fit TRBD2. CDR3 DNA (partial): TGCGCCAGCAGCCCACCGGGACTAGCGGTTACCGGGGAG. It is translated as CASSPPGLAVTGE. The complete CDR3 reads CASSPPGLAVTGELFF.